These 20 T cell receptor beta chains were all obtained from the same sample, sequenced in a study of blood T cell repertoires in COVID-19. The table came from immunoSEQ multiplex PCR; TCRdb's copy has only in-frame clones and leaves some out. The sample yields hundreds of thousands of clones, 75% to 90% seen once. Sequencing input: peripheral blood. The source of these receptors is a woman aged 25 to 39 who had recovered from COVID-19.

In this sample, this clone turned up once. This sequence joins TRBV13 and TRBJ2-5; no reliable D call. Germline loops: CDR1 PRHDT, CDR2 FYEKMQ (reference sequence). The CDR3 is 18 residues long. The V gene lost 2 bases and the J gene lost 4 bases, with 23 bases spanning the gap. CDR3 nucleotides: TGTGCCAGCAGCTTAAGAGTTCTGGCAGGCAGTAGGTCAGAGACCCAGTACTTC. Residues: CASSLRVLAGSRSETQYF.

V usage is TRBV2 and J usage is TRBJ1-6, with 10 bases matching TRBD1. In germline, CDR1 is SNHLY, CDR2 FYNNEI. This CDR3 region has 16 residues. Unmatched junction bases numbered 7, after V lost 1 base and J lost 10 bases. The CDR3 reads CASSEVGGQGRSPLHF. Written as DNA, the CDR3 is TGTGCCAGCAGTGAAGTCGGGGGACAGGGGAGGTCACCCCTCCACTTT.

The sample holds one count of this clone. The chain couples TRBV18 to TRBJ2-5; D is possibly TRBD2 (5 bases). This CDR3 has 16 residues. The germline V and J ends were trimmed by 1 base and 5 bases, with 17 bases remaining between them. From germline, CDR1 is KGHSH and CDR2 LQKENI. The CDR3 is CASSPRGLSIGETQYF. In DNA, the CDR3 is TGTGCCAGCTCACCACGCGGACTCTCAATCGGTGAGACCCAGTACTTC.

The V call is TRBV7-6, the J call TRBJ1-1; tentative D call: TRBD1 (5 bases). The CDR3 is 15 amino acids. Per the germline V gene, CDR1 is SGHVS and CDR2 is FNYEAQ. The V end lost 5 bases, the J end lost 3 bases, and 16 bases lay between the germline ends. CDR3 amino acids: CASSHGRGGYTEAFF. The CDR3 region has the DNA TGTGCCAGCAGCCACGGTCGGGGGGGATACACTGAAGCTTTCTTT.

The chain employs TRBV5-4 and TRBJ2-1, with D possibly matching TRBD1 (6 bases). This CDR3 has 13 residues. Germline V gives CDR1 SGHNT, CDR2 YYREEE (reference sequence). V lost 7 bases and J 9 bases, leaving 17 bases between the germline ends. The chain's CDR3 is CASSRDTVGEQFF. In DNA, the CDR3 is TGTGCCAGCTCCCGGGACACCGTAGGTGAGCAGTTCTTC.

The chain joins TRBV5-4 to TRBJ2-1; D gene unclear. This CDR3 has 11 residues. The germline V gene encodes CDR1 SGHNT and CDR2 YYREEE (reference sequence). Trimming cost V 4 bases and J 9 bases, with 8 bases left between them. The chain's CDR3 is CASSQAGEQFF. In nucleotides, the CDR3 is TGTGCCAGCAGCCAAGCTGGTGAGCAGTTCTTC.

The chain carries TRBV7-3 and TRBJ2-3; 7 bases map to TRBD2. CDR1 and CDR2 from the germline V gene are SGHTA and FQGTGA. The CDR3 runs 14 residues. The ends lost 3 bases at V and 2 bases at J; junction bases unmatched: 2. CDR3 nucleotides: TGTGCCAGCAGCTTTCGGGACTACACAGATACGCAGTATTTT. Its translation: CASSFRDYTDTQYF.

The chain is built from TRBV6-5 and TRBJ2-7; TRBD2 aligns across 11 bases. Trimming removed 6 bases from V and 3 bases from J; junction bases left unmatched: 4. CDR3 size: 14 residues. Germline values: CDR1 MNHEY, CDR2 SVGAGI. The CDR3 DNA reads as TGTGCCAGCAGGGGACTAGCGGCCCTCTACGAGCAGTACTTC. It encodes CASRGLAALYEQYF.

Many counts were recorded for this clone. The CDR3 sequence is CASSPGTGGSYEQYF. CDR3 sequence (DNA): TGCGCCAGCAGCCCAGGGACAGGGGGTTCGTACGAGCAGTACTTC. The V gene is TRBV5-1, the J gene TRBJ2-7, with TRBD1 matching 11 bases. The V gene end was trimmed by 4 bases and the J gene end by 4 bases; junction bases not matched to a gene: 7. This CDR3 has 15 residues. Germline V gene sequence: CDR1 SGHRS, CDR2 YFSETQ.

The chain is built from TRBV19 and TRBJ2-1; D not certain. The germline V gene has CDR1 LNHDA and CDR2 SQIVND (reference sequence). The V end was cut by 1 base, the J end by 12 bases, with 10 bases between. The CDR3 contains 12 residues. DNA for the CDR3: TGTGCCAGTAGTATAGTGGGCAAAGGGCAGTTCTTC. Its protein product is CASSIVGKGQFF.

Turning to this clone: A read error may be the cause here, since a much bigger clone is one base away. The chain has TRBV12-3 or TRBV12-4 and TRBJ1-2; TRBD1 aligns across 9 bases. V lost 6 bases and J lost 3; bases outside the gene matches: 2. The CDR3 is 13 amino acids. In nucleotides, the CDR3 is TGTGCCAGCAGCCGGGACAGGGACTATGGCTACACCTTC. It specifies CASSRDRDYGYTF.

The gene calls are TRBV6-5 and TRBJ2-1; 10 bases line up with TRBD2. After removal of 1 base from V and 7 bases from J, the junction contained 7 bases not matched to a gene. This CDR3 comprises 16 residues. Per the germline V gene, CDR1 is MNHEY and CDR2 is SVGAGI. CDR3 region: CASSYYSSGRGNEQFF. Written as DNA, the CDR3 is TGTGCCAGCAGTTACTACTCCAGCGGGAGGGGGAATGAGCAGTTCTTC.

This clone showed up just once. The V gene is TRBV5-4, the J gene TRBJ2-7, with 8 positions matching TRBD1. This CDR3 contains 14 residues. J gave up 4 bases and V 0 bases, and 3 bases lay outside the gene matches. The germline CDR1 and CDR2 sequences are SGHNT and YYREEE (reference sequence). This chain's CDR3 is CASSLGQGIYEQYF. The CDR3 nucleotides read TGTGCCAGCAGCTTGGGACAGGGGATTTACGAGCAGTACTTC.

V is TRBV5-6 and J is TRBJ1-4; D is possibly TRBD1 (5 bases). The V gene lost 4 bases and the J gene lost 5 bases, with 12 bases spanning the gap. The CDR3 is 14 amino acids. CDR1 is SGHDT, CDR2 YYEEEE, per germline. The CDR3 coding sequence is TGTGCCAGCAGCCACTTTGGGGCGAATGAAAAACTGTTTTTT. Protein sequence: CASSHFGANEKLFF.

The chain couples TRBV4-1 to TRBJ1-1; D call uncertain. This CDR3 contains 15 residues. Trimming stripped 0 bases from V and 6 bases from J, with 14 bases between. The germline V gene has CDR1 MGHRA and CDR2 YSYEKL. The CDR3 here is CASSQETSIGAEAFF. CDR3 in DNA: TGCGCCAGCAGCCAAGAAACTAGCATTGGGGCTGAAGCTTTCTTT.

The chain uses TRBV18 and TRBJ1-1; 11 bases are a match to TRBD1. The CDR3 sequence is 17 residues long. V was clipped by 6 bases and J by 5 bases; unmatched bases: 14. Per germline, CDR1 KGHSH and CDR2 LQKENI. CDR3 nucleotides: TGTGCCAGCTCGCCCCCTTGGACAGGGGGCGCGTGGACTGAAGCTTTCTTT. Amino acid sequence: CASSPPWTGGAWTEAFF.

The chain combines TRBV5-1 with TRBJ1-2, with 8 positions matching TRBD1. Germline assignment: CDR1 SGHRS and CDR2 YFSETQ. J was trimmed by 4 bases and V by 4 bases; bases with no gene match: 12. The CDR3 covers 16 residues. The CDR3 here is CASSKHGTGDFYGYTF. The CDR3 DNA sequence: TGCGCCAGCAGCAAACATGGGACAGGAGACTTCTATGGCTACACCTTC.

Remarks on this clone: A much larger clone sits a single nucleotide away, making a read error possible. This chain joins TRBV11-2 and TRBJ1-2; D possibly corresponds to TRBD1 (5 bases). This CDR3 has 13 amino acids. Trimming removed 0 bases at V and 4 bases at J, with 6 bases between. Germline values: CDR1 SGHAT, CDR2 FQNNGV. CDR3 in amino acids: CASSLDRAYGYTF. For the CDR3, the DNA is TGTGCCAGCAGCTTAGACAGGGCCTATGGCTACACCTTC.

The V and J genes are TRBV6-1 and TRBJ2-1; TRBD1 matches at 8 bases. Germline V gene sequence: CDR1 MNHNS, CDR2 SASEGT. CDR3 length equals 15 residues. Trimming cost V 2 bases and J 6 bases; bases outside gene matches: 6. CDR3 sequence reads: CASSESQGGGNEQFF. DNA for the CDR3: TGTGCCAGCAGTGAATCACAGGGGGGTGGCAATGAGCAGTTCTTC.

The J gene is TRBJ2-7, the V gene TRBV6-2 or TRBV6-3; TRBD2 agrees at 8 bases. The CDR3 is 14 amino acids. Germline V gene data show CDR1 as MNHEY and CDR2 as SVGEGT. The junction had 4 bases not matched to a gene; V was cut back by 2 bases and J by 4 bases. The CDR3 sequence is CASSYPPGGYEQYF. CDR3 nucleotides: TGTGCCAGCAGTTACCCCCCGGGGGGGTACGAGCAGTACTTC.